This T cell receptor beta chain derives from a study of graft-versus-host responses after intestinal transplantation. Broader study findings: GvH clones turned up in recipient marrow; some had shown up first in ileum or blood. When patients had graft-donor T cell macrochimerism, their allografts held high graft-versus-host to host-versus-graft clonal ratios.

V lost 1 base and J lost 0, with 7 bases in between. This CDR3 has 15 residues. Per the germline V gene, CDR1 is SEHNR and CDR2 is FQNEAQ (reference sequence). On this clone itself: Its target is not known.

Sequencing was performed with immunoSEQ multiplex PCR; in TCRdb, only in-frame clones are kept and a portion is missing. The profile shows more than 65,000 clones, about nine tenths of them singletons. The V gene is TRBV7-9, the J gene TRBJ1-3, with D unresolved. This TCR derives from a human donor who was the organ donor for an intestinal transplant. The input for sequencing was unstimulated CD8+ T cells sorted from spleen or lymph node cells, taken before transplant. The CDR3 region is CASSLVGNSGNTIYF. CDR3 sequence (DNA): TGTGCCAGCAGCTTAGTTGGCAACTCTGGAAACACCATATATTTT.